This T cell receptor (beta chain) was recovered during a study of T cell responses to AZD1222 COVID-19 vaccine. Findings and limits, study-wide: Donor demographics were predominantly white British with a female majority; clonal diversity may be underestimated. Seropositivity was recorded at baseline in only 6 or 7 AZD1222 recipients.

From germline, CDR1 is WSHSY and CDR2 SAAADI. The CDR3 length is 17 residues. With 3 bases clipped from V and 6 bases from J, the junction kept 11 bases outside the gene matches. In its sample, this clone was seen once. Its antigen is undetermined. Libraries were prepared by immunoSEQ multiplex PCR; TCRdb keeps only in-frame clonotypes and omits some of them. The sample lists 59,000 or so clones; roughly four fifths were seen once. This receptor was obtained from an adult in good health. Sample: peripheral blood, taken on day 0 of AZD1222 vaccination. The V and J genes are TRBV10-2 and TRBJ1-6; 7 positions match TRBD1. For the CDR3, the DNA is TGCGCCAGCAGTGAAAGGACAGGCGGATGGGTTAATTCACCCCTCCACTTT. It yields the protein CASSERTGGWVNSPLHF.